The 32 T cell receptor beta chains listed next were all sequenced from one sample in a study of Ad26.COV2.S vaccination and SARS-CoV-2 variants. As to treatment: around 19 received Ad26.COV2.S at low or high dose, single or two shots; several received placebo; per-sample allocation not given. Samples came from day 63 after the first vaccine or placebo injection. Sequencing was performed with immunoSEQ multiplex PCR; in TCRdb, only in-frame clones are kept and a portion is missing. The table has about 370,000 clones, 89% seen once. The sequenced sample was peripheral blood, obtained in a trial of Ad26.COV2.S vaccine versus placebo. The receptor source for this set is a person aged 18-65 years who received the Ad26.COV2.S COVID-19 vaccine or a placebo.

The chain has TRBV12-5 and TRBJ1-1, with D maybe TRBD1 (5 bases). CDR3 length: 14 amino acids. Trimming cost V 6 bases and J 4 bases, with 15 bases left between them. Looked up from germline, CDR1 is LGHNT and CDR2 is FRNRAP. The CDR3, as DNA: TGTGCTAGTGGCCCCCCAGGGCTTGGCACTGAAGCTTTCTTT. It specifies CASGPPGLGTEAFF.

The chain carries TRBV7-7 and TRBJ2-5, with 8 bases aligning to TRBD2. Germline V gene data show CDR1 as SSHAT and CDR2 as FNYEAQ (reference sequence). J gave up 5 bases and V 2 bases, and 7 bases lay outside the gene matches. This CDR3 has 15 residues. The CDR3 coding sequence is TGTGCCAGCAGCTTATCGGGGGGGCTGGTGGAGACCCAGTACTTC. Translation: CASSLSGGLVETQYF.

V gene TRBV5-6 combines with J gene TRBJ1-5; D gene unclear. Germline CDR1 reads SGHDT; CDR2 reads YYEEEE. V lost 6 bases and J lost 0, with 13 bases in between. The CDR3 is 15 residues long. CDR3 in amino acids: CASTAGGHSNQPQHF. CDR3 nucleotide sequence: TGTGCCAGCACCGCCGGCGGGCATAGCAATCAGCCCCAGCATTTT.

V usage is TRBV28 and J usage is TRBJ2-1, with 11 bases identical to TRBD2. V dropped 5 bases and J dropped 0; count of bases not matched to a gene: 3. There are 16 residues in the CDR3. CDR1 and CDR2 (germline): MDHEN, SYDVKM. The CDR3 DNA reads TGTGCCAGCAGTCGAACTAGCGGGGGCTCCTACAATGAGCAGTTCTTC. As protein: CASSRTSGGSYNEQFF.

V gene TRBV5-1 combines with J gene TRBJ2-5; TRBD2 matches at 8 bases. The CDR3 contains 16 residues. The J segment lost 1 base and the V segment lost 4 bases, leaving 9 bases of the junction unmatched. Germline-derived CDR1 and CDR2 are SGHRS and YFSETQ. In DNA form, the CDR3 reads TGCGCCAGCAGCGGCGGGACTAGAGCGGGCCAAGAGACCCAGTACTTC. This gives the protein CASSGGTRAGQETQYF.

This clone was detected only once. The rearrangement uses TRBV12-3 or TRBV12-4 and TRBJ2-7; 11 bases are shared with TRBD2. This CDR3 has 13 residues. The V gene end was trimmed by 7 bases and the J gene end by 7 bases; junction bases not matched to a gene: 6. The DNA of the CDR3 is TGTGCCAGCACCGTTAGCGGGAGGGGGGAGCAGTACTTC. This codes for CASTVSGRGEQYF.

The chain joins TRBV28 to TRBJ2-7, with 9 bases identical to TRBD1. The V segment lost 6 bases and the J segment 6 bases; nucleotides outside the gene matches: 9. The CDR3 loop spans 14 amino acids. Germline CDR1 reads MDHEN; CDR2 reads SYDVKM. CDR3 sequence: CASSAGTGRLEQYF. CDR3 DNA: TGTGCCAGCAGCGCCGGGACAGGGCGTCTCGAGCAGTACTTC.

The genes are TRBV4-3 and TRBJ1-5; D is possibly TRBD1 (5 bases). Deletions cut 0 bases from V and 7 bases from J, with 13 bases between. In germline, CDR1 is LGHNA, CDR2 YSLEER. The CDR3 contains 15 residues. This chain's CDR3 is CASSQDRVGDQPQHF. The CDR3 region has the DNA TGCGCCAGCAGCCAAGACCGGGTAGGGGACCAGCCCCAGCATTTT.

The chain couples TRBV5-1 to TRBJ1-2; D not resolved. V lost 0 bases, J lost 4 bases, and 13 bases lay in between. Germline V lookup: CDR1 SGHRS, CDR2 YFSETQ. This CDR3 is 15 amino acids long. The CDR3 DNA is TGCGCCAGCAGCTTGGACAGCCATAGCCGCTATGGCTACACCTTC. Translation gives CASSLDSHSRYGYTF.

The chain couples TRBV28 to TRBJ2-7, with a weak D call TRBD1 (5 bases). Germline V gene lookup returns CDR1 MDHEN and CDR2 SYDVKM. The CDR3 sequence is 14 residues long. Between the trimmed V and J ends, which lost 2 bases and 7 bases, there was a span of 15 bases. The CDR3, as DNA: TGTGCCAGCAGTTTAGCGACACAGGTGGGGGAGCAGTACTTC. This codes for CASSLATQVGEQYF.

The V gene is TRBV11-2, the J gene TRBJ2-7; 7 nucleotides align to TRBD1. V lost 1 base to trimming and J lost 3 bases; unmatched junction nucleotides: 6. This CDR3 has 15 amino acids. Germline CDR1 is SGHAT and CDR2 is FQNNGV. The CDR3 protein is CASSLGSGGYYEQYF. Written as DNA, the CDR3 is TGTGCCAGCAGCTTAGGTTCAGGGGGTTACTACGAGCAGTACTTC. The complete variable domain, with remaining parts taken from reference TRBV11-2 and TRBJ2-7, reads EAGVAQSPRYKIIEKRQSVAFWCNPISGHATLYWYQQILGQGPKLLIQFQNNGVVDDSQLPKDRFSAERLKGVDSTLKIQPAKLEDSAVYLCASSLGSGGYYEQYFGPGTRLTVT.

The chain combines TRBV3-1 (or the pseudogene TRBV3-2) with TRBJ1-1; D is unresolved. V lost 4 bases to trimming and J lost 0 bases, with 9 bases between them. This CDR3 comprises 14 residues. CDR1 is LGHDT, CDR2 YNNKEL, per germline (reference sequence). The CDR3 protein is CASSRGLMNTEAFF. The CDR3 DNA follows: TGTGCCAGCAGCCGAGGTCTCATGAACACTGAAGCTTTCTTT.

The gene calls are TRBV6-5 and TRBJ2-7; 7 bases map to TRBD1. CDR1 is MNHEY, CDR2 SVGAGI, per germline. The CDR3 is 15 residues long. Trimming at V came to 2 bases and at J to 3 bases, leaving 7 bases not matched to a gene. CDR3 DNA sequence: TGTGCCAGCAGTTACGTTCCCGGGACAGTCTACGAGCAGTACTTC. Protein product: CASSYVPGTVYEQYF.

The chain uses TRBV9 and TRBJ1-1; no reliable D call. The CDR3 is made up of 14 amino acids. Trimming cost V 3 bases and J 2 bases, with 11 bases left between them. Germline-derived CDR1 and CDR2 are SGDLS and YYNGEE. In nucleotides, the CDR3 is TGTGCCAGCAGCGCCCTTCAGATAAACACTGAAGCTTTCTTT. Its protein product is CASSALQINTEAFF.

The chain employs TRBV3-1 (or the pseudogene TRBV3-2) and TRBJ2-2; 11 bases match TRBD2. Per the germline V gene, CDR1 is LGHDT and CDR2 is YNNKEL (reference sequence). J lost 0 bases, V lost 2 bases, and 14 bases had no gene match. The CDR3 is 21 amino acids. The CDR3 DNA reads TGTGCCAGCAGCCAACGTACAGATAAGACTAGCGGGGTCCCGAACACCGGGGAGCTGTTTTTT. Translation gives CASSQRTDKTSGVPNTGELFF.

CDR3 coding DNA: TGTGCCAGCAGTTATGAGGTGGAAGGCACTGAAGCTTTCTTT. Translated, it gives CASSYEVEGTEAFF. The J gene is TRBJ1-1, the V gene TRBV6-2 or TRBV6-3; D unresolved. Trimming removed 3 bases from V and 4 bases from J, with 12 bases in between. Germline CDR1 and CDR2: MNHEY and SVGEGT. CDR3 size: 14 residues.

This chain links TRBV11-3 with TRBJ2-2, with D possibly being TRBD2 (5 bases). The CDR3 extends over 15 amino acids. The V gene lost 7 bases and the J gene lost 4 bases, with 16 bases spanning the gap. Germline-derived CDR1 and CDR2 are SGHNT and YENEEA. The CDR3, as DNA: TGTGCCAGCACCCTCCGATCGGGGAGCACCGGGGAGCTGTTTTTT. Protein product: CASTLRSGSTGELFF.

This chain uses TRBV6-6 with TRBJ1-1; the match to TRBD1 covers 9 bases. There are 13 residues in the CDR3. Unmatched junction bases numbered 8, after V lost 10 bases and J lost 5 bases. CDR1 MNHNY and CDR2 SVGAGI come from the germline V gene (reference sequence). CDR3: CATTRDRVTEAFF. The CDR3 DNA reads TGTGCCACTACCCGGGACAGGGTTACTGAAGCTTTCTTT.

The genes are TRBV19 and TRBJ2-1; D gene ambiguous. V was pared by 1 base and J by 9 bases, with 4 bases between. The CDR3 consists of 11 residues. Germline CDR1 reads LNHDA; CDR2 reads SQIVND (reference sequence). The DNA for the CDR3 is TGTGCCAGTAGTATAGGGGTTGAGCAGTTCTTC. This codes for CASSIGVEQFF.

This chain joins TRBV6-5 and TRBJ2-4; D is unresolved. V was shortened by 3 bases and J by 5 bases, with 17 bases between the two germline ends. The CDR3 is 16 residues long. CDR1 is MNHEY and CDR2 is SVGAGI in the germline V gene. CDR3 amino acids: CASSYTQRTWQNIQYF. The CDR3 DNA is TGTGCCAGCAGTTATACCCAGAGGACCTGGCAAAACATTCAGTACTTC.

Regarding this clone: One end of the junction fails to match germline, which may point to a read error. The chain is built from TRBV29-1 and TRBJ1-1; the match to TRBD1 covers 12 bases. Germline V gives CDR1 SQVTM, CDR2 ANQGSEA. This CDR3 is built from 14 residues. The CDR3 nucleotides are TGCAGCGTTGCCACTGCCGGGACAGGGGGCGAGGCTTTTTTT. It codes for CSVATAGTGGEAFF.

DNA of the CDR3: TGTGCCAGCAGCCGTGTCCACGAGCAGTACTTC. Its translation is CASSRVHEQYF. The V and J genes are TRBV6-2 or TRBV6-3 and TRBJ2-7; D uncertain. The V gene's germline CDR1 is MNHEY and CDR2 SVGEGT. V was shortened by 6 bases and J by 5 bases, with 8 bases between the two germline ends. This CDR3 comprises 11 residues.

The chain joins TRBV15 to TRBJ2-7, with TRBD1 identical over 9 bases. The CDR3 covers 13 residues. Germline assignment: CDR1 LNHNV and CDR2 YYDKDF (reference sequence). J was trimmed by 4 bases and V by 6 bases; bases with no gene match: 4. CDR3 DNA: TGTGCCACCAGTACAGGGGGCGATTACGAGCAGTACTTC. Translated: CATSTGGDYEQYF.

The table lists this clone with a few counts. The chain links TRBV28 to TRBJ1-1; D uncertain. The V end lost 7 bases, the J end lost 7 bases, and 19 bases lay between the germline ends. The CDR3 is 14 amino acids. Germline CDR1 MDHEN, CDR2 SYDVKM. The CDR3 protein is CASTSQLLRGEAFF. As DNA, the CDR3 is TGTGCCAGCACCTCCCAACTCTTGAGAGGTGAAGCTTTCTTT.

V usage is TRBV21-1 and J usage is TRBJ2-2; the table's D call, TRBD1, was not checked against the DNA. TRBV21-1 counts as a pseudogene. The CDR3 runs to 15 residues. CDR3 in amino acids: CASSKDPRGSGELFF. The CDR3, as DNA: TGTGCCAGCAGCAAAGACCCCAGGGGCAGCGGGGAGCTGTTTTTT.

This clone has just one count. The rearrangement links TRBV4-1 to TRBJ2-3; D is perhaps TRBD1 (6 bases). The CDR3 length is 15 residues. Germline loops: CDR1 MGHRA, CDR2 YSYEKL. The ends were cut back, 4 bases at V and 2 bases at J, with 13 bases in the middle. CDR3: CASSPRTVTTDTQYF. CDR3 coding DNA: TGCGCCAGCAGCCCCAGGACAGTCACCACAGATACGCAGTATTTT.

This clone turned up a few times. The chain recombines TRBV10-2 with TRBJ1-5; D is unclear. CDR1 and CDR2 from the germline V gene are WSHSY and SAAADI. The CDR3 is made up of 12 amino acids. The germline V and J ends were trimmed by 6 bases and 9 bases, with 12 bases remaining between them. The CDR3 spells CASREEGRPQHF. CDR3 DNA: TGCGCCAGCAGAGAGGAAGGCCGGCCCCAGCATTTT.

This rearrangement joins TRBV5-1 to TRBJ1-1, with TRBD1 as a possible D gene (5 bases). The V gene's germline CDR1 is SGHRS and CDR2 YFSETQ. V was shortened by 4 bases and J by 0 bases, with 13 bases between the two germline ends. This CDR3 is 15 amino acids long. The CDR3 region has the DNA TGCGCCAGCAGCCCCCAGGGCGGGATGAACACTGAAGCTTTCTTT. It codes for CASSPQGGMNTEAFF.

The chain carries TRBV6-5 and TRBJ1-6; D is possibly TRBD1 (5 bases). CDR3 length equals 15 residues. Germline assignment: CDR1 MNHEY and CDR2 SVGAGI. The germline V and J ends were trimmed by 8 bases and 10 bases, with 21 bases remaining between them. The CDR3 nucleotides read TGTGCCAGCTCCGGGGGTACGAGGAACGACTCACCCCTCCACTTT. Translation gives CASSGGTRNDSPLHF.

Comments on this clone: A read error may produce the germline difference seen at one junction end. The chain links TRBV29-1 to TRBJ2-6; D is uncertain. Germline loops: CDR1 SQVTM, CDR2 ANQGSEA. The length of the CDR3 is 14 residues. As DNA, the CDR3 is TGCAGCGTTAAAGAAATCGGCGGGGCCAACGTCCTGACTTTC. It codes for CSVKEIGGANVLTF. Full variable domain (outside the CDR3, taken from reference TRBV29-1 and TRBJ2-6): SAVISQKPSRDICQRGTSLTIQCQVDSQVTMMFWYRQQPGQSLTLIATANQGSEATYESGFVIDKFPISRPNLTFSTLTVSNMSPEDSSIYLCSVKEIGGANVLTFGAGSRLTVL.

The V and J genes are TRBV5-1 and TRBJ2-7; TRBD1 agrees at 9 bases. The J segment lost 2 bases and the V segment lost 0 bases, leaving 6 bases of the junction unmatched. The germline gives CDR1 SGHRS, CDR2 YFSETQ. CDR3 length: 16 amino acids. DNA for the CDR3: TGCGCCAGCAGCTTGGCGGGGGACAGGGTTCCCTACGAGCAGTACTTC. Amino acids: CASSLAGDRVPYEQYF.

In nucleotides, the CDR3 is TGTGCCAGCAGCTTAGACGGGACCTACGAGCAGTACTTC. Amino acid sequence: CASSLDGTYEQYF. The chain uses TRBV7-9 and TRBJ2-7; tentative D call: TRBD2 (5 bases). The CDR3 sequence is 13 residues long. From germline, CDR1 is SEHNR and CDR2 FQNEAQ (reference sequence). With 1 base removed from V and 2 bases from J, the gap between germline ends came to 6 bases.